The next 9 T cell receptor beta chains were all read from a single sample in a study of control samples from healthy donors and cancer patients. Method: immunoSEQ multiplex PCR; TCRdb's copy keeps in-frame clones and lacks some. The table has roughly 120,000 clones, roughly 90% seen once. Sequenced sample: blood. All receptors derive from a man aged 50 to 60 in good health.

The genes are TRBV9 and TRBJ2-7; no clear D gene. The CDR3 contains 14 residues. The V gene's germline CDR1 is SGDLS and CDR2 YYNGEE. Trimming cost V 0 bases and J 0 bases, with 7 bases left between them. The CDR3 sequence is CASSVDVSSYEQYF. The DNA of the CDR3 is TGTGCCAGCAGCGTAGACGTGAGCTCCTACGAGCAGTACTTC. The variable domain in full, with the rest retrieved from reference TRBV9 and TRBJ2-7, is DSGVTQTPKHLITATGQRVTLRCSPRSGDLSVYWYQQSLDQGLQFLIQYYNGEERAKGNILERFSAQQFPDLHSELNLSSLELGDSALYFCASSVDVSSYEQYFGPGTRLTVT.

The V call is TRBV5-1, the J call TRBJ1-1, with TRBD1 matching 8 bases. The ends lost 8 bases at V and 0 bases at J; junction bases unmatched: 3. The CDR3 extends over 13 amino acids. Germline CDR1 is SGHRS and CDR2 is YFSETQ. The CDR3 sequence: CASYRGVNTEAFF. The CDR3 bases are TGCGCCAGTTACAGGGGGGTGAACACTGAAGCTTTCTTT.

The rearrangement joins TRBV10-3 to TRBJ2-2; 7 bases match TRBD1. V gave up 3 bases and J gave up 2 bases; unmatched junction bases: 3. Germline V gene data show CDR1 as ENHRY and CDR2 as SYGVKD. The CDR3 runs to 15 residues. As DNA, the CDR3 is TGTGCCATCAGTGAACGGACAGGAAACACCGGGGAGCTGTTTTTT. Translated, it gives CAISERTGNTGELFF.

V gene TRBV27 combines with J gene TRBJ1-1; no definite D call. V gave up 3 bases and J gave up 1 base, with 9 bases separating them. Looked up from germline, CDR1 is MNHEY and CDR2 is SMNVEV (reference sequence). CDR3 length equals 14 residues. The CDR3 sequence: CASSFSYKNTEAFF. CDR3 DNA: TGTGCCAGCAGTTTCTCATACAAGAACACTGAAGCTTTCTTT.

The chain has TRBV6-5 and TRBJ2-2; 8 bases are shared with TRBD1. The V segment lost 3 bases and the J segment 6 bases; nucleotides outside the gene matches: 3. The CDR3 length is 14 residues. In germline, CDR1 is MNHEY, CDR2 SVGAGI. The CDR3: CASSYNRGAGELFF. Here the CDR3 DNA reads TGTGCCAGCAGTTATAACAGGGGGGCCGGGGAGCTGTTTTTT.

The V call is TRBV9, the J call TRBJ1-6; D is undetermined. The CDR3 is made up of 13 amino acids. With 4 bases removed from V and 7 bases from J, the gap between germline ends came to 9 bases. CDR1 is SGDLS, CDR2 YYNGEE, per germline. The CDR3: CASSSTSNSPLHF. As DNA, the CDR3 is TGTGCCAGCAGCTCGACGTCAAATTCACCCCTCCACTTT.

The chain links TRBV5-6 to TRBJ1-4; no clear D gene. V was clipped by 0 bases and J by 0 bases, with 9 bases between them. The CDR3 is 16 residues long. In germline, CDR1 is SGHDT, CDR2 YYEEEE. CDR3 sequence reads: CASSLAGMTTNEKLFF. In nucleotides, the CDR3 is TGTGCCAGCAGCTTGGCCGGAATGACAACTAATGAAAAACTGTTTTTT.

This clone was counted once. This rearrangement joins TRBV29-1 to TRBJ2-7; 7 positions agree with TRBD1. CDR1 is SQVTM, CDR2 ANQGSEA, per germline. CDR3 size: 13 residues. J lost 2 bases, V lost 4 bases, and 5 bases had no gene match. The CDR3 sequence: CSVGQGRAYEQYF. In nucleotides, the CDR3 is TGCAGCGTTGGACAGGGTAGAGCCTACGAGCAGTACTTC.

This clone was found once. The chain employs TRBV6-5 and TRBJ2-6; no clear D. Germline lookup yields CDR1 MNHEY and CDR2 SVGAGI. The CDR3 is made up of 15 amino acids. The germline V and J ends were trimmed by 6 bases and 3 bases, with 12 bases remaining between them. Here the CDR3 DNA reads TGTGCCAGCAGCACCGGCCCCTATGGGGCCAACGTCCTGACTTTC. Translation gives CASSTGPYGANVLTF.